This T cell receptor beta chain originates from a study of cytomegalovirus exposure and HLA in healthy donors. Broader study findings: Later, an analysis showed that TCR beta chains associated with HLA were more clonally expanded than others that were equally common.

Primers: 60 Vbeta forward and 13 Jbeta reverse. Profiling relied on immunoSEQ multiplex PCR, and the TCRdb table lists in-frame clones only, not all of them. The data contain some 240,000 clones, around nine tenths of them singletons. This CDR3 contains 15 residues. Germline V lookup: CDR1 MNHNS, CDR2 SASEGT. V was shortened by 8 bases and J by 0 bases, with 17 bases between the two germline ends. Concerning this clone itself: What it recognizes is unknown.

J is TRBJ2-7 and V is TRBV6-1, with TRBD1 as a possible D gene (6 bases). The receptor was derived from a girl aged 2 to 10 in good health and CMV-seronegative. The sample consisted of PBMCs. The CDR3 loop is CASSRTAQRSYEQYF. CDR3 bases: TGTGCCAGCTCCAGGACAGCGCAGCGCTCCTACGAGCAGTACTTC.